The subject of this entry is one TCR beta chain. Its antigen is as yet unknown. The PCR was carried out with 60 Vbeta primers and 13 Jbeta primers. Data came from immunoSEQ multiplex PCR; TCRdb stores just in-frame clones and leaves some out. Found here are over 200,000 clones; the top ten clones hold roughly 0.98%. CDR3 length equals 14 residues. Germline loops: CDR1 MNHNY, CDR2 SVGAGI (reference sequence). Trimming removed 5 bases at V and 4 bases at J, with 14 bases between. This entry is derived from a study of cytomegalovirus exposure and HLA in healthy donors. Whole-study results and caveats: It was taken for granted in presence/absence analyses that sequencing depth across donors was roughly uniform. CMV antigen specificity was confirmed in vitro for three CMV-associated chains.

There were likely unrecorded immune exposures, though donors were nominally healthy when sampled. Sequenced sample: PBMCs. The chain uses TRBV6-6 and TRBJ1-1; D perhaps matches TRBD1 (5 bases). The origin of this receptor is a woman under 40 in good health and CMV-seropositive. CDR3 bases: TGTGCCAGCAGTGCTGACAGAGTTTTCACTGAAGCTTTCTTT. Its protein product is CASSADRVFTEAFF.